Reported below is one TCR beta chain. There is no known antigen for this receptor. No base-level quality is on record; no much larger clone is a single base apart. Ficoll-Paque density gradient centrifugation was used to isolate PBMCs. This sample was included in a study of T-cell memory formation after mild COVID-19 (dated by TCRdb to about 2021). The study in broad terms: Most TCR sequence clusters were specific to one of the two donors. Longitudinal TCRalpha and TCRbeta repertoire sequencing tracked T-cell clones expanding and contracting after mild COVID-19 in a couple of donors. Two young, previously healthy adult volunteers, one female and one male, were included in the cohort.

Relative to germline, V is 6 bases shorter and J is 6 bases shorter, with 18 bases between their ends. CDR1 and CDR2 are read off the germline V gene (reference sequence) as MNHNY and SVGAGI. Reading from cysteine to phenylalanine, the CDR3 counts 15 amino acids. The retained sequence is limited to the CDR3, 45 bases, with the frame set at the first base. Sequencing used an Illumina NovaSeq 6000. Using 5'RACE with constant-segment primers, TCRalpha and TCRbeta cDNA libraries were constructed, with sample barcodes and unique molecular identifiers added in the process. Trizol reagent was used to extract RNA from every sample. Libraries were amplified in two PCR steps, with a second sample barcode and Illumina TruSeq adapters added in the second step. The libraries were sequenced on an Illumina NovaSeq using 2 x 150 bp paired-end reads. Per the authors' processing: Reads were demultiplexed and collapsed into UMI-guided consensus sequences with migec v1.2.7. With mixcr v2.1.11, UMI consensuses were aligned to TRA and TRB V and J templates and assembled into clonotypes. Expanded or contracted clonotypes were those called significant by both edgeR and NoisET, with noise models trained on biological replicates. edgeR calls used a false discovery rate-adjusted p below 0.01 and a log2 fold-change threshold of 1. As an exploratory analysis of dynamics, max-normalized trajectories of the 1000 most abundant clonotypes were examined by PCA with hierarchical clustering. Separately sequenced CD4+ and CD8+ repertoires were used to assign the CD4 or CD8 phenotype of responding clones. TCRdb reprocessing: public reads trimmed at Q25 with fastp, clones called with MiXCR, in-frame beta chains kept. Here each entry gathers all rows of one CDR3 protein and keeps the most common genes and DNA. TCRdb assigned the V and J calls; the authors' analysis was not used. The sample table records about 390,000 distinct CDR3 sequences; around a fifth of these occur just once. Together, the top ten hold around 13% of the sample.

The paper as a whole reports these results and caveats: Balanced CD4/CD8 phenotypes were observed for clones contracting from day 15 to 85, whereas a bias towards CD4+ was observed for a second wave of clones expanding from day 15 to 37. Contracting CD4+ clones were found mainly in CM and EM memory subsets, while CD8+ clones were enriched in EMRA. Some responding clones were detected in pre-infection memory, which suggested that pre-existing cross-reactive memory T cells had joined the SARS-CoV-2 response. The second-wave clones that peaked on day 37 were not confirmed to be SARS-CoV-2 specific. The study covered only a couple of mild cases, and larger cohorts including severe cases with pre-infection samples were considered necessary.

The sample was PBMCs or a T cell subset sorted from them (not recorded which). The TCR sequence derives from an adult woman who had mild COVID-19 (a few samples of this study predate the infection). The sample titles of this study are shuffled in the database, so cell type and time point are left out; the donor was told from shared clones. The chain links TRBV6-6 with TRBJ2-1; a tentative D call is TRBD1 (6 bases match). The CDR3 reads CASSPLTTGSNEQFF. Read as DNA, the sequence is TGTGCCAGCAGCCCACTCACAACAGGGAGCAATGAGCAGTTCTTC.